Below are 26 T cell receptor beta chains sequenced from a single sample in a study of T cells in Graves' hyperthyroidism and ophthalmopathy. Amplification of TCR beta CDR3 regions was performed using RNA transcripts as template. The HTBI set primed first-round TCR CDR3 RT-PCR. MiXCR, applied by TCRdb to the multiplex PCR reads, yields one record per CDR3 protein. The profile shows hundreds of thousands of distinct CDR3 sequences, 11% to 15% of them singletons. Sample: blood. All receptors derive from a woman aged 40 to 50 with Graves' hyperthyroidism.

The chain uses TRBV6-1 and TRBJ2-3, with D tentatively TRBD2 (6 bases). Per the germline V gene, CDR1 is MNHNS and CDR2 is SASEGT. The CDR3 runs to 15 residues. V was pared by 4 bases and J by 0 bases, with 11 bases between. CDR3 sequence (DNA): TGTGCCAGCAGTGCCTGGGGGACTAGCACAGATACGCAGTATTTT. It codes for CASSAWGTSTDTQYF.

This clonotype was recorded many times. This chain joins TRBV5-1 and TRBJ2-2; either TRBD1 or TRBD2 may supply D (7 bases each). The CDR3 spans 16 residues. The V gene's germline CDR1 is SGHRS and CDR2 YFSETQ. The ends were cut back, 4 bases at V and 0 bases at J, with 13 bases in the middle. CDR3 nucleotides: TGCGCCAGCAGCGGGGGGGACAGATCGAACACCGGGGAGCTGTTTTTT. Protein: CASSGGDRSNTGELFF.

This clonotype was seen a handful of times. The chain employs TRBV2 and TRBJ1-3; D unclear. Germline V gene lookup returns CDR1 SNHLY and CDR2 FYNNEI. The V and J ends lost 10 bases and 0 bases respectively, with 10 bases between them. This CDR3 region has 13 residues. CDR3 sequence reads: CAIRRSSGNTIYF. The CDR3 DNA follows: TGTGCCATCAGACGGAGCTCTGGAAACACCATATATTTT.

In its sample, this clonotype was seen many times. The chain uses TRBV27 and TRBJ2-1; a weak D match, TRBD1 (6 bases). CDR3 size: 15 residues. V was trimmed by 3 bases and J by 8 bases, leaving 17 bases between them. Germline V gene lookup returns CDR1 MNHEY and CDR2 SMNVEV (reference sequence). CDR3 amino acids: CASSFERQAGDEQFF. CDR3 sequence (DNA): TGTGCCAGCAGTTTTGAGAGGCAGGCAGGGGATGAGCAGTTCTTC.

This clonotype was detected many times. The rearrangement links TRBV12-5 to TRBJ2-1, with 14 bases identical to TRBD2. The length of the CDR3 is 15 residues. Germline V gene data show CDR1 as LGHNT and CDR2 as FRNRAP. Trimming took 4 bases from V and 8 from J; bases not matched to a gene: 4. CDR3 DNA: TGTGCTAGTGGTTCTGGACTAGCGGGAGGCGATGAGCAGTTCTTC. The encoded protein is CASGSGLAGGDEQFF.

This clonotype was detected ten times or more. The chain links TRBV12-3 or TRBV12-4 to TRBJ2-5, with 8 bases aligning to TRBD1. Trimming at V came to 4 bases and at J to 2 bases, leaving 6 bases not matched to a gene. This CDR3 has 15 amino acids. CDR3 DNA: TGTGCCAGCAGTTCAGGGGGCTGGGGACAAGAGACCCAGTACTTC. Amino acid sequence: CASSSGGWGQETQYF.

This clonotype occurred many times. The chain joins TRBV14 to TRBJ2-1; no clear D. CDR1 and CDR2 (germline): SGHDN, FVKESK. This CDR3 spans 13 amino acids. Between the trimmed V and J ends, which lost 0 bases and 4 bases, there was a span of 4 bases. The CDR3 DNA reads as TGTGCCAGCAGCCAAGACAGATACAATGAGCAGTTCTTC. Amino acid sequence: CASSQDRYNEQFF.

The chain recombines TRBV5-1 with TRBJ2-5; possible D gene TRBD1, 5 bases. The germline gives CDR1 SGHRS, CDR2 YFSETQ. The CDR3 runs 14 residues. The V and J ends lost 0 bases and 5 bases respectively, with 11 bases between them. The CDR3 nucleotides read TGCGCCAGCAGCTTGGCCAGGGTTTTGGAGACCCAGTACTTC. Encoded protein: CASSLARVLETQYF. The variable domain in full, completed from reference TRBV5-1 and TRBJ2-5, reads KAGVTQTPRYLIKTRGQQVTLSCSPISGHRSVSWYQQTPGQGLQFLFEYFSETQRNKGNFPGRFSGRQFSNSRSEMNVSTLELGDSALYLCASSLARVLETQYFGPGTRLLVL.

This clonotype has at least ten counts. The chain has TRBV11-3 and TRBJ2-1, with 12 bases fitting TRBD2. The germline gives CDR1 SGHNT, CDR2 YENEEA. V lost 2 bases to trimming and J lost 5 bases; unmatched junction nucleotides: 7. This CDR3 is built from 17 residues. CDR3 in DNA: TGTGCCAGCAGCTTAATGACTAGCGGGAGACCAAACAATGAGCAGTTCTTC. It is translated as CASSLMTSGRPNNEQFF.

In the case of this clonotype: This clone may be a read error of a much larger clone one base away. V is TRBV5-1 and J is TRBJ1-1; D uncertain. CDR3 length equals 12 residues. Germline V lookup: CDR1 SGHRS, CDR2 YFSETQ. In nucleotides, the CDR3 is TGCACCAGCAGCTTGGAACCGGGTTCGGCTTTCTTT. It yields the protein CTSSLEPGSAFF.

J is TRBJ1-3 and V is TRBV2; 7 nucleotides match TRBD1. Germline assignment: CDR1 SNHLY and CDR2 FYNNEI. J lost 2 bases, V lost 4 bases, and 2 bases had no gene match. The CDR3 is made up of 14 amino acids. Written as DNA, the CDR3 is TGTGCCAGCAGTGGAGACAGGGCTGGAAACACCATATATTTT. This encodes CASSGDRAGNTIYF.

This clonotype has at least ten counts. Here the CDR3 reads CSAPRPPDNTGELFF. The CDR3 coding sequence is TGCAGTGCCCCGAGACCCCCGGATAACACCGGGGAGCTGTTTTTT. V usage is TRBV20-1 and J usage is TRBJ2-2, with no clear D. CDR3 length: 15 amino acids. Per germline, CDR1 DFQATT and CDR2 SNEGSKA (reference sequence). V dropped 6 bases and J dropped 2 bases, with 16 bases sitting between them.

J is TRBJ1-2 and V is TRBV2; no clear D. The CDR3 is 13 amino acids. Germline loops: CDR1 SNHLY, CDR2 FYNNEI. V dropped 3 bases and J dropped 4 bases, with 9 bases sitting between them. The CDR3 coding sequence is TGTGCCAGCAGTGAGAACCTTCTCTATGGCTACACCTTC. Amino acids: CASSENLLYGYTF. Full variable domain (outside the CDR3, taken from reference TRBV2 and TRBJ1-2): EPEVTQTPSHQVTQMGQEVILRCVPISNHLYFYWYRQILGQKVEFLVSFYNNEISEKSEIFDDQFSVERPDGSNFTLKIRSTKLEDSAMYFCASSENLLYGYTFGSGTRLTVV.

This chain connects TRBV6-5 to TRBJ2-5; D is unclear. Germline assignment: CDR1 MNHEY and CDR2 SVGAGI. With 2 bases removed from V and 0 bases from J, the gap between germline ends came to 7 bases. The length of the CDR3 is 14 residues. The CDR3 coding sequence is TGTGCCAGCAGTTACGGCCAGTACCAAGAGACCCAGTACTTC. As protein: CASSYGQYQETQYF.

The rearrangement joins TRBV25-1 to TRBJ1-2, with D perhaps TRBD1 (5 bases). This CDR3 contains 13 residues. Trimming left V 4 bases short and J 4 bases short, with 10 bases between. The germline V gene has CDR1 MGHDK and CDR2 SYGVNS. The CDR3 DNA follows: TGTGCCAGCAGTGGGGGCAGGGCCTATGGCTACACCTTC. This codes for CASSGGRAYGYTF.

In its sample, this clonotype was seen many times. The chain combines TRBV2 with TRBJ2-7, with 13 bases identical to TRBD2. The germline CDR1 and CDR2 sequences are SNHLY and FYNNEI. The V and J ends lost 7 bases and 5 bases, in that order; junction bases with no gene match: 17. The CDR3 consists of 18 residues. Here the CDR3 reads CASTSISRLAGGMNEQYF. The CDR3 nucleotides read TGTGCCAGCACCTCTATCTCCAGACTAGCGGGAGGAATGAACGAGCAGTACTTC.

There are many counts of this clonotype. J is TRBJ2-1 and V is TRBV25-1, with 9 nucleotides matching TRBD2. Germline V gene data show CDR1 as MGHDK and CDR2 as SYGVNS. CDR3 length: 14 residues. After removal of 4 bases from V and 7 bases from J, the junction contained 5 bases not matched to a gene. CDR3 amino acids: CASSVGTSLNEQFF. The CDR3 DNA is TGTGCCAGCAGTGTAGGGACTAGCCTAAATGAGCAGTTCTTC.

The chain carries TRBV15 and TRBJ1-2, with a tentative D call TRBD1 (6 bases). Between the trimmed V and J ends, which lost 6 bases and 1 base, there was a span of 12 bases. The CDR3 covers 14 residues. Germline CDR1 LNHNV, CDR2 YYDKDF (reference sequence). CDR3 nucleotides: TGTGCCACCAGTATAAGCAGGGGTAACTATGGCTACACCTTC. This codes for CATSISRGNYGYTF.

The chain combines TRBV19 with TRBJ1-2, with no clear D. The germline gives CDR1 LNHDA, CDR2 SQIVND (reference sequence). The germline V and J ends were trimmed by 1 base and 5 bases, with 11 bases remaining between them. This CDR3 has 14 residues. The CDR3 reads CASSIVRQIYGYTF. DNA of the CDR3: TGTGCCAGTAGTATAGTTCGGCAGATATATGGCTACACCTTC. Filled out from reference TRBV19 and TRBJ1-2, the complete variable domain reads DGGITQSPKYLFRKEGQNVTLSCEQNLNHDAMYWYRQDPGQGLRLIYYSQIVNDFQKGDIAEGYSVSREKKESFPLTVTSAQKNPTAFYLCASSIVRQIYGYTFGSGTRLTVV.

V is TRBV5-1 and J is TRBJ2-5, with 8 bases aligning to TRBD2. Germline-derived CDR1 and CDR2 are SGHRS and YFSETQ. The V segment lost 1 base and the J segment 5 bases; nucleotides outside the gene matches: 4. The length of the CDR3 is 14 residues. The CDR3 sequence is CASSLSASGETQYF. In DNA, the CDR3 is TGCGCCAGCAGCTTGTCGGCTAGCGGGGAGACCCAGTACTTC.

This clonotype appeared many times. DNA of the CDR3: TGTGCCAGCAGTCCACACACAGGGAGGGACGAGCAGTACTTC. This encodes CASSPHTGRDEQYF. This chain connects TRBV28 to TRBJ2-7; D might be TRBD2 (7 bases). V lost 5 bases and J 5 bases, leaving 16 bases between the germline ends. Germline-derived CDR1 and CDR2 are MDHEN and SYDVKM. The CDR3 loop spans 14 amino acids.

This clonotype was counted ten times or more. V usage is TRBV20-1 and J usage is TRBJ1-6; 9 positions agree with TRBD1. The CDR3 spans 15 residues. CDR1 DFQATT and CDR2 SNEGSKA come from the germline V gene (reference sequence). The V segment lost 5 bases and the J segment 8 bases; nucleotides outside the gene matches: 10. The CDR3 DNA follows: TGCAGTGCTCTTATTTGGGACAGGGTCGATTCACCCCTCCACTTT. It encodes CSALIWDRVDSPLHF.

This clonotype was counted ten times or more. An end of the junction differs from the germline gene, which may be a read error. The rearrangement joins TRBV5-1 to TRBJ2-3; no clear D gene. This CDR3 spans 13 amino acids. Germline CDR1 is SGHRS and CDR2 is YFSETQ. This chain's CDR3 is CASSLSSTDTQYF. CDR3 coding DNA: TGTGCCAGCAGTTTATCGAGTACAGATACGCAGTATTTT.

This clonotype was counted ten times or more. V gene TRBV27 combines with J gene TRBJ2-5; D gene unclear. Germline CDR1 MNHEY, CDR2 SMNVEV (reference sequence). With 5 bases removed from V and 5 bases from J, the gap between germline ends came to 12 bases. This CDR3 contains 13 residues. DNA of the CDR3: TGTGCCAGCAGTCGCGCCAGTAGGGAGACCCAGTACTTC. It yields the protein CASSRASRETQYF.

This clonotype has a count of ten or more. A read error may account for a junction end that differs from germline. The chain couples TRBV10-3 to TRBJ2-1; possibly TRBD2 for D (5 bases). Per the germline V gene, CDR1 is ENHRY and CDR2 is SYGVKD. This CDR3 is 13 amino acids long. CDR3 in amino acids: CAISESGANGQFF. CDR3 nucleotide sequence: TGTGCCATCAGTGAGTCGGGAGCCAATGGGCAGTTCTTC.

The CDR3 region is CASSDYPEYGYTF. The CDR3 bases are TGTGCCAGCAGCGACTACCCAGAGTATGGCTACACCTTC. V is TRBV6-2 or TRBV6-3 and J is TRBJ1-2; D unresolved. The CDR3 contains 13 residues. The germline gives CDR1 MNHEY, CDR2 SVGEGT. The V end lost 6 bases, the J end lost 5 bases, and 13 bases lay between the germline ends.